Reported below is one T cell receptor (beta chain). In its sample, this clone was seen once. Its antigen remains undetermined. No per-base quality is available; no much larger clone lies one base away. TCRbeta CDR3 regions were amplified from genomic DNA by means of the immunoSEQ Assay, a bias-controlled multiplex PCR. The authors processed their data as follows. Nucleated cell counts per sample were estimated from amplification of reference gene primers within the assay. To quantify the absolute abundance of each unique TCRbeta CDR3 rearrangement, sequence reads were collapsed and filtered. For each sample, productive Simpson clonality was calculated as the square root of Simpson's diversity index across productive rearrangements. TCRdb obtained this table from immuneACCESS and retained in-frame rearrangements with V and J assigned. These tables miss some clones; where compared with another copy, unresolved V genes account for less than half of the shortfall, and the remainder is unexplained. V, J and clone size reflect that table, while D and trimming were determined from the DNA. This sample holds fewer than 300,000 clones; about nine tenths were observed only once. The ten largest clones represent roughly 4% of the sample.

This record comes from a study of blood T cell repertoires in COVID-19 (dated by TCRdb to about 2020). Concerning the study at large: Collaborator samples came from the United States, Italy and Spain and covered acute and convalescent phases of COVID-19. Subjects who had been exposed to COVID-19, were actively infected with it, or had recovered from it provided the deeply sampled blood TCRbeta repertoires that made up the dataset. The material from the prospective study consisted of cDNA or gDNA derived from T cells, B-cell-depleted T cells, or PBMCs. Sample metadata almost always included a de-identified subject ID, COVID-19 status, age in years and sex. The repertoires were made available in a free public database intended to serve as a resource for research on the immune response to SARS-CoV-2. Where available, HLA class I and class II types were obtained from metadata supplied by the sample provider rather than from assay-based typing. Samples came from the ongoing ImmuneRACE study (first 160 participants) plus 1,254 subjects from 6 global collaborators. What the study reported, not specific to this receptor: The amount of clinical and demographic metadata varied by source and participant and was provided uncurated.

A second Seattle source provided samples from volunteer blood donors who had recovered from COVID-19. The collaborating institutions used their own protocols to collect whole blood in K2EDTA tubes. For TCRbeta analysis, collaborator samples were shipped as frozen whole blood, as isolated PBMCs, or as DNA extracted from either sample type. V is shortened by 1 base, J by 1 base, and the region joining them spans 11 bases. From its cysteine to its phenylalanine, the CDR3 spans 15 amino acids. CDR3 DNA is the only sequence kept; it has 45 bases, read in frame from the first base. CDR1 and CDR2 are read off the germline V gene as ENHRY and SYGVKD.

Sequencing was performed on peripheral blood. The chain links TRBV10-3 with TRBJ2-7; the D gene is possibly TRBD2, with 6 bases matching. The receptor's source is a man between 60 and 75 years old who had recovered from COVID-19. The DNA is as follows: TGTGCCATCAGTGAGTTTGGAGGGCAGTCCTACGAGCAGTACTTC. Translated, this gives CAISEFGGQSYEQYF.